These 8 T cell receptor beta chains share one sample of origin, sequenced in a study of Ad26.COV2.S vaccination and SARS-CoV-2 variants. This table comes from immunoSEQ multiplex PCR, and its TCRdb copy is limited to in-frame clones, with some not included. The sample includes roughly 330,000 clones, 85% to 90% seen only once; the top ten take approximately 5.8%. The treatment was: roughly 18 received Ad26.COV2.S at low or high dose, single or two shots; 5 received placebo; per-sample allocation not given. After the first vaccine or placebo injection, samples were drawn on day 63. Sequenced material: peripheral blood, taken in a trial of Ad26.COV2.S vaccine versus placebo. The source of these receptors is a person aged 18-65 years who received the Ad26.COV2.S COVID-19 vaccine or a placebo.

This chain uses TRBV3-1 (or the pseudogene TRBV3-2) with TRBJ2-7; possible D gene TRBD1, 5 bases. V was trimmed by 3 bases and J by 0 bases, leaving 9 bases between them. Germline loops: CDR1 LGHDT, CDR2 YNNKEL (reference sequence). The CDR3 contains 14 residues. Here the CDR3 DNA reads TGTGCCAGCAGCCACGCAGGGCCCTCCTACGAGCAGTACTTC. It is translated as CASSHAGPSYEQYF.

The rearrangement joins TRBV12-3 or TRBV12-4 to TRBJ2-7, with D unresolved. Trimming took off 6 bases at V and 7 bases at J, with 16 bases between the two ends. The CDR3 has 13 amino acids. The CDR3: CASSRKPVREQYF. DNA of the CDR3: TGTGCCAGCAGCCGGAAGCCCGTCCGGGAGCAGTACTTC.

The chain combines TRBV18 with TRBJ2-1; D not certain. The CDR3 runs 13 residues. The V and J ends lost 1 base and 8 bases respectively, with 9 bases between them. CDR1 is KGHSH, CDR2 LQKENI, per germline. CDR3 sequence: CASSPRIPYEQFF. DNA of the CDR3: TGTGCCAGCTCACCACGAATTCCTTATGAGCAGTTCTTC.

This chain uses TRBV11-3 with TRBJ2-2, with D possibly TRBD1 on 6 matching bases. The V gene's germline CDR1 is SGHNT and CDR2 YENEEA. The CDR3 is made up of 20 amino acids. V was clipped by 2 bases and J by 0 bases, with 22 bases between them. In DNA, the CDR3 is TGTGCCAGCAGCTTAACAGGGTTCGGGGTGACCAAAACGAACACCGGGGAGCTGTTTTTT. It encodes CASSLTGFGVTKTNTGELFF.

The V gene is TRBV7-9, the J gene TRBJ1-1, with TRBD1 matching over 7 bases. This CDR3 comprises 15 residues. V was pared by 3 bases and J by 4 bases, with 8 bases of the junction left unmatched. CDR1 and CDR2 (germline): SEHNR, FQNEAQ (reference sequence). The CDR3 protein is CASSLRGDSTTEAFF. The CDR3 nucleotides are TGTGCCAGCAGCTTGAGGGGGGACAGTACCACTGAAGCTTTCTTT.

The CDR3 DNA follows: TGTGCCAGCAGTTCCGGAGGCGAGCAGTACTTC. Translating it yields CASSSGGEQYF. J is TRBJ2-7 and V is TRBV6-2 or TRBV6-3; maybe TRBD2 (5 bases). Per germline, CDR1 MNHEY and CDR2 SVGEGT. Trimming took off 4 bases at V and 6 bases at J, with 7 bases between the two ends. This CDR3 has 11 amino acids.

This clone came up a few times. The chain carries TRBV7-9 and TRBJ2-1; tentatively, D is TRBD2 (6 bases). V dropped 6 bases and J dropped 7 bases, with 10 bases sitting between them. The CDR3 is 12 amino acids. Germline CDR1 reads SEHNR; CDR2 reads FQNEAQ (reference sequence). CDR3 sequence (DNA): TGTGCCAGCAGTTTGAGCGGGAATGAGCAGTTCTTC. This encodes CASSLSGNEQFF. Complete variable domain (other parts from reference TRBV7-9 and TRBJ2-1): DTGVSQNPRHKITKRGQNVTFRCDPISEHNRLYWYRQTLGQGPEFLTYFQNEAQLEKSRLLSDRFSAERPKGSFSTLEIQRTEQGDSAMYLCASSLSGNEQFFGPGTRLTVL.

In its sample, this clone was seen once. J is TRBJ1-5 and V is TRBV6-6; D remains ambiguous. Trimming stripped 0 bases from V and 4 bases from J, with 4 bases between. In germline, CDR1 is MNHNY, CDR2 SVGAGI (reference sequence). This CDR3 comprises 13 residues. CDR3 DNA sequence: TGTGCCAGCAGTTACTCGAATAATCAGCCCCAGCATTTT. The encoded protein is CASSYSNNQPQHF.